This T cell receptor (beta chain) was obtained from a study of blood T cell repertoires in COVID-19. As processed by the authors: Counts of nucleated cells, estimated from reference gene primer amplification, were obtained. Some clones are missing from TCRdb's copy, which holds only in-frame ones; the method was immunoSEQ multiplex PCR. That table is the source of V, J and clone size, and D and trimming were worked out from the DNA. The repertoire holds about 190,000 clones, around 85% seen once, with about 14% in the top ten. This CDR3 has 13 residues. The germline gives CDR1 KGHDR, CDR2 SFDVKD. V gave up 3 bases and J gave up 6 bases, with 8 bases separating them.

The chain uses TRBV24-1 and TRBJ2-1, with unresolved D. The source is a man aged 50-59 years who had recovered from COVID-19. What was sequenced was peripheral blood. DNA of the CDR3: TGTGCCACCAGTGATCCGGGTCTCAATGAGCAGTTCTTC. This sequence encodes CATSDPGLNEQFF.